The 20 T cell receptor beta chains given below trace back to one sample, sequenced in a study of cytomegalovirus exposure and HLA in healthy donors. The PCR was carried out with 60 Vbeta primers and 13 Jbeta primers. Clones were read by immunoSEQ multiplex PCR, and TCRdb kept only the in-frame ones, dropping some. The table records fewer than 200,000 clones, about 77% of them present only once. Material: PBMCs. The receptors here all came from a man in his 60s in good health and CMV-seronegative.

The rearrangement links TRBV6-4 to TRBJ2-1; 8 bases line up with TRBD1. The CDR3 loop spans 15 amino acids. Per the germline V gene, CDR1 is MRHNA and CDR2 is SNTAGT. J lost 8 bases, V lost 9 bases, and 15 bases had no gene match. CDR3 bases: TGTGCCAGGCCGTTGGACAGGGTGATTATCGATGAGCAGTTCTTC. It yields the protein CARPLDRVIIDEQFF.

The CDR3 sequence is CASSYYYEQYF. The CDR3 nucleotides are TGTGCCAGCAGTTATTACTACGAGCAGTACTTC. The gene calls are TRBV28 and TRBJ2-7; no reliable D call. Trimming removed 4 bases at V and 3 bases at J, with 4 bases between. Germline V gives CDR1 MDHEN, CDR2 SYDVKM. This CDR3 region has 11 residues.

The chain joins TRBV25-1 to TRBJ2-7; TRBD2 matches 7 bases. The CDR3 consists of 13 residues. Germline lookup yields CDR1 MGHDK and CDR2 SYGVNS. V lost 5 bases to trimming and J lost 3 bases; unmatched junction nucleotides: 4. CDR3: CASSKGEGYEQYF. The CDR3, as DNA: TGTGCCAGCAGTAAAGGGGAGGGCTACGAGCAGTACTTC.

This clone was seen a few times. The CDR3 DNA is TGCGCCAGCAGCCCAGGGTATACGCAGTATTTT. Translated, it gives CASSPGYTQYF. J is TRBJ2-3 and V is TRBV4-1; D is perhaps TRBD1 (5 bases). Trimming shortened V by 4 bases and J by 7 bases, and 6 bases separated the two germline ends. Germline lookup yields CDR1 MGHRA and CDR2 YSYEKL. The length of the CDR3 is 11 residues.

The V call is TRBV6-1, the J call TRBJ2-7, with TRBD2 matching over 9 bases. The V segment lost 6 bases and the J segment 5 bases; nucleotides outside the gene matches: 11. This CDR3 spans 15 amino acids. Germline assignment: CDR1 MNHNS and CDR2 SASEGT. For the CDR3, the DNA is TGTGCCAGCAGGGCGGGGGGGGCGGGGGTGAACGAGCAGTACTTC. The encoded protein is CASRAGGAGVNEQYF.

The genes are TRBV5-4 and TRBJ2-1; 10 bases match TRBD2. This CDR3 spans 16 amino acids. CDR1 is SGHNT and CDR2 is YYREEE in the germline V gene (reference sequence). The V segment lost 3 bases and the J segment 2 bases; nucleotides outside the gene matches: 5. In DNA, the CDR3 is TGTGCCAGCAGCTCACGACTAGCGGGCCCCTACAATGAGCAGTTCTTC. It is translated as CASSSRLAGPYNEQFF.

The chain uses TRBV6-1 and TRBJ2-1; 10 positions agree with TRBD2. From germline, CDR1 is MNHNS and CDR2 SASEGT. With 6 bases clipped from V and 5 bases from J, the junction kept 4 bases outside the gene matches. The CDR3 has 14 residues. CDR3 bases: TGTGCCAGCAGATTAGCGGGAGGAGACAATGAGCAGTTCTTC. This sequence encodes CASRLAGGDNEQFF.

Comments on this clone: Other DNA sequences in the same sample also yield this CDR3. The chain uses TRBV5-1 and TRBJ1-1; D is unresolved. V lost 0 bases to trimming and J lost 1 base, with 4 bases between them. Germline assignment: CDR1 SGHRS and CDR2 YFSETQ. The CDR3 spans 13 residues. Here the CDR3 DNA reads TGCGCCAGCAGCTTGGCCGGGAACACTGAAGCTTTCTTT. Encoded protein: CASSLAGNTEAFF.

The V gene is TRBV11-2, the J gene TRBJ2-1, with 9 bases lining up with TRBD2. The CDR3 is made up of 15 amino acids. Germline V gene sequence: CDR1 SGHAT, CDR2 FQNNGV. With V trimmed by 6 bases and J by 7 bases, 10 bases remained unmatched. CDR3 residues: CASSSRGGATNEQFF. DNA for the CDR3: TGTGCCAGCAGTTCGCGCGGGGGGGCCACTAATGAGCAGTTCTTC.

This chain uses TRBV29-1 with TRBJ2-1; 11 nucleotides align to TRBD2. The CDR3 length is 21 residues. Unmatched junction bases numbered 23, after V lost 0 bases and J lost 7 bases. CDR1 and CDR2 from the germline V gene are SQVTM and ANQGSEA. In DNA, the CDR3 is TGCAGCGTTGAAGATCCGGGGTTTAGCGGGAGGGGAAAGAAGAGTGTTAATGAGCAGTTCTTC. Translating it yields CSVEDPGFSGRGKKSVNEQFF.

The chain joins TRBV10-2 to TRBJ2-7, with D possibly being TRBD2 (5 bases). The germline CDR1 and CDR2 sequences are WSHSY and SAAADI. The CDR3 length is 13 residues. Deletions cut 4 bases from V and 7 bases from J, with 14 bases between. The CDR3 spells CASSVQDSGEQYF. For the CDR3, the DNA is TGCGCCAGCAGTGTTCAGGATTCGGGGGAGCAGTACTTC.

The chain employs TRBV29-1 and TRBJ2-4, with D possibly being TRBD2 (6 bases). This CDR3 has 22 amino acids. V lost 0 bases, J lost 3 bases, and 33 bases lay in between. Germline CDR1 and CDR2: SQVTM and ANQGSEA. The CDR3 coding sequence is TGCAGCGTTGAAGATCGAAGTGTTGGGACTCAGTGGGTGGGTTTAGGCAAAAACATTCAGTACTTC. This sequence encodes CSVEDRSVGTQWVGLGKNIQYF.

The chain has TRBV27 and TRBJ2-7, with D uncertain. V lost 6 bases and J lost 4, with 22 bases in between. Germline CDR1 and CDR2: MNHEY and SMNVEV (reference sequence). This CDR3 comprises 16 residues. The CDR3 here is CASSPLQAKPRYEQYF. The CDR3 DNA reads TGTGCCAGCAGCCCTCTTCAGGCAAAACCCAGATACGAGCAGTACTTC.

This chain joins TRBV7-2 and TRBJ2-2, with 10 bases aligning to TRBD2. CDR3 length: 16 amino acids. After removal of 5 bases from V and 1 base from J, the junction contained 4 bases not matched to a gene. Per germline, CDR1 SGHTA and CDR2 FQGNSA. CDR3 sequence: CASSTIAGGNTGELFF. CDR3 DNA sequence: TGTGCCAGCAGCACAATAGCGGGAGGGAACACCGGGGAGCTGTTTTTT.

This clone has a single count. This rearrangement joins TRBV19 to TRBJ2-7, with TRBD2 matching over 8 bases. This CDR3 contains 13 residues. Germline-derived CDR1 and CDR2 are LNHDA and SQIVND (reference sequence). V lost 3 bases to trimming and J lost 7 bases; unmatched junction nucleotides: 5. This CDR3 is CASSISGGGEQYF. CDR3 nucleotides: TGTGCCAGTAGTATCTCCGGGGGGGGAGAGCAGTACTTC. The full variable domain, with the rest looked up from reference TRBV19 and TRBJ2-7, is DGGITQSPKYLFRKEGQNVTLSCEQNLNHDAMYWYRQDPGQGLRLIYYSQIVNDFQKGDIAEGYSVSREKKESFPLTVTSAQKNPTAFYLCASSISGGGEQYFGPGTRLTVT.

V is TRBV6-5 and J is TRBJ1-1; 9 nucleotides align to TRBD1. This CDR3 is 13 amino acids long. Trimming cost V 11 bases and J 6 bases; bases outside gene matches: 10. Per the germline V gene, CDR1 is MNHEY and CDR2 is SVGAGI. DNA for the CDR3: TGTGCCGCCGTGGGGACAGGGAGATCTGAAGCTTTCTTT. Protein sequence: CAAVGTGRSEAFF.

CDR3 DNA: TGTGCCAGCAGCCGAACAGGGGCGGACTATAATTCACCCCTCCACTTT. Amino acid sequence: CASSRTGADYNSPLHF. The rearrangement joins TRBV4-2 to TRBJ1-6; 7 bases agree with TRBD1. The CDR3 contains 16 residues. Trimming removed 4 bases from V and 3 bases from J; junction bases left unmatched: 6. Germline V CDR1 and CDR2: LGHNA, YNFKEQ.

The chain couples TRBV5-1 to TRBJ2-1, with 9 bases that match TRBD2. The CDR3 loop spans 16 amino acids. V shed 4 bases, J shed 7 bases, and the junction held 12 bases outside the gene matches. Looked up from germline, CDR1 is SGHRS and CDR2 is YFSETQ. The CDR3 region has the DNA TGCGCCAGCAGCCTCGTCTGGGCGGGAGGGGGGAATGAGCAGTTCTTC. Translating it yields CASSLVWAGGGNEQFF.

The chain links TRBV7-9 to TRBJ2-3; 11 bases are shared with TRBD2. CDR1 and CDR2 (germline): SEHNR, FQNEAQ (reference sequence). The CDR3 loop spans 14 amino acids. J lost 5 bases, V lost 4 bases, and 2 bases had no gene match. The CDR3 DNA reads as TGTGCCAGCAGCTCCGGGACTAGCGGAGATACGCAGTATTTT. As protein: CASSSGTSGDTQYF.

This chain uses TRBV6-5 with TRBJ2-7; D gene ambiguous. The germline V gene has CDR1 MNHEY and CDR2 SVGAGI. The CDR3 extends over 13 amino acids. Trimming removed 8 bases at V and 3 bases at J, with 14 bases between. CDR3 bases: TGTGCCAGCGGGCGCCTCCAAATCTACGAGCAGTACTTC. Translated, it gives CASGRLQIYEQYF.